The 10 T cell receptor beta chains presented below share a single source sample, sequenced in a study of blood T cell repertoires in COVID-19. The table came from immunoSEQ multiplex PCR; TCRdb's copy has only in-frame clones and leaves some out. Of some 57,000 clones listed, approximately 83% are singletons. The sample taken for sequencing was peripheral blood. These receptors were collected from a man at least 80 years old with COVID-19, enrolled during active disease.

V and J are TRBV6-5 and TRBJ2-3; TRBD2 aligns across 10 bases. CDR1 is MNHEY and CDR2 is SVGAGI in the germline V gene. This CDR3 has 16 residues. The V segment lost 4 bases and the J segment 3 bases; nucleotides outside the gene matches: 7. This chain's CDR3 is CASSSKRGGRTDTQYF. CDR3 DNA sequence: TGTGCCAGCAGTTCAAAGCGGGGGGGCCGTACAGATACGCAGTATTTT.

The chain couples TRBV19 to TRBJ1-5, with D possibly being TRBD1 (6 bases). The CDR3 runs 15 residues. V gave up 9 bases and J gave up 8 bases, with 23 bases separating them. Germline CDR1 and CDR2: LNHDA and SQIVND (reference sequence). In DNA, the CDR3 is TGTGCCAGCTTGGGGGGCGGGGGGCGAAGGGAGCCCCAGCATTTT. This codes for CASLGGGGRREPQHF.

The chain recombines TRBV6-1 with TRBJ2-7; D possibly corresponds to TRBD1 (6 bases). The CDR3 totals 14 residues. V lost 1 base, J lost 5 bases, and 12 bases lay in between. Germline assignment: CDR1 MNHNS and CDR2 SASEGT. The CDR3 is CASSEENRDHEQYV. The CDR3 nucleotides are TGTGCCAGCAGTGAAGAAAACAGGGACCACGAGCAGTACGTC.

The chain uses TRBV3-1 (or the pseudogene TRBV3-2) and TRBJ2-1; 9 nucleotides align to TRBD1. The CDR3 totals 16 residues. With 4 bases clipped from V and 6 bases from J, the junction kept 10 bases outside the gene matches. Per the germline V gene, CDR1 is LGHDT and CDR2 is YNNKEL (reference sequence). CDR3 sequence reads: CASSLRPGTGFNEQFF. In DNA, the CDR3 is TGTGCCAGCAGCCTTCGTCCCGGGACAGGGTTCAATGAGCAGTTCTTC.

The J gene is TRBJ1-5, the V gene TRBV19, with D possibly matching TRBD1 (6 bases). V was trimmed by 5 bases and J by 0 bases, leaving 11 bases between them. The germline V gene encodes CDR1 LNHDA and CDR2 SQIVND (reference sequence). The CDR3 consists of 15 residues. Here the CDR3 DNA reads TGTGCCAGTAGTCCGTGGACAGATAGCAATCAGCCCCAGCATTTT. Its translation: CASSPWTDSNQPQHF.

The J gene is TRBJ2-3, the V gene TRBV10-3, with TRBD2 matching over 13 bases. The CDR3 is 16 amino acids. With V trimmed by 2 bases and J by 3 bases, 2 bases remained unmatched. From germline, CDR1 is ENHRY and CDR2 SYGVKD. The CDR3 DNA is TGTGCCATCAGTGAGGGACTAGCGGGAGTGACAGATACGCAGTATTTT. This encodes CAISEGLAGVTDTQYF.

V and J are TRBV5-1 and TRBJ1-6; D perhaps matches TRBD1 (6 bases). The CDR3 spans 16 residues. Per germline, CDR1 SGHRS and CDR2 YFSETQ. Trimming took off 0 bases at V and 7 bases at J, with 14 bases between the two ends. CDR3 bases: TGCGCCAGCAGCTTGGACAGGGCCGGCGTGAATTCACCCCTCCACTTT. It is translated as CASSLDRAGVNSPLHF.

The table lists this clone with a few counts. The chain has TRBV7-2 and TRBJ2-2; the D is unclear. Germline lookup yields CDR1 SGHTA and CDR2 FQGNSA. V was pared by 5 bases and J by 1 base, with 5 bases between. The CDR3 spans 13 residues. CDR3 DNA sequence: TGTGCCAGCAGCCCCATGAACACCGGGGAGCTGTTTTTT. Protein sequence: CASSPMNTGELFF.

This sequence joins TRBV19 and TRBJ1-2, with 8 bases that match TRBD1. The V and J ends lost 5 bases and 4 bases, in that order; junction bases with no gene match: 3. CDR3 length: 13 amino acids. Germline CDR1 reads LNHDA; CDR2 reads SQIVND (reference sequence). The DNA of the CDR3 is TGTGCCAGTAGTCCTGACAGGGGCTATGGCTACACCTTC. Translation: CASSPDRGYGYTF.

The rearrangement uses TRBV7-2 and TRBJ2-7; D possibly corresponds to TRBD1 (6 bases). This CDR3 has 15 amino acids. With 5 bases removed from V and 3 bases from J, the gap between germline ends came to 17 bases. The germline gives CDR1 SGHTA, CDR2 FQGNSA. CDR3 nucleotides: TGTGCCAGCAGCCCCTTATTTAGAGGGGGCTACGAGCAGTACTTC. Amino acids: CASSPLFRGGYEQYF.